The clone carrying this T cell receptor beta chain was counted a few times. The sample is drawn from a study of CD8+CD57+ T cells in acquired aplastic anemia. Individuals selected for sequencing had exhibited CD8+CD57+ cell expansion on flow cytometry. The use of genomic DNA as template underpinned the TCR beta VDJ and CDR3 profiling. A single record per CDR3 protein comes from TCRdb applying MiXCR to the reads. The data contain 250,000 or so distinct CDR3 sequences, around 45% of them singletons. The material sequenced was sorted CD4+, CD8+, or CD8+CD57+ T cells (not recorded which) from PBMCs. This sequence was found in a human donor with aplastic anemia.

In nucleotides, the CDR3 is TGTGCCAGCAGCTTAGCGGGGGGGCATCGCGAGCAGTACTTC. Translation gives CASSLAGGHREQYF. The chain links TRBV7-2 to TRBJ2-7; D is possibly TRBD2 (7 bases). The CDR3 runs to 14 residues. The germline CDR1 and CDR2 sequences are SGHTA and FQGNSA. Trimming removed 0 bases at V and 6 bases at J, with 12 bases between.